This TCR beta chain was captured by sequencing in a study of cytomegalovirus exposure and HLA in healthy donors. In germline, CDR1 is LNHDA, CDR2 SQIVND (reference sequence). Trimming removed 5 bases at V and 0 bases at J, with 7 bases between. The CDR3 has 13 residues. Unrecorded immune exposures were likely, despite nominal health at sampling. This PCR relied on a set of 60 Vbeta primers and 13 Jbeta primers. Profiling relied on immunoSEQ multiplex PCR, and the TCRdb table lists in-frame clones only, not all of them. The data show some 130,000 clones, approximately 80% seen once. Specimen: PBMCs. This sequence originates from a male donor in good health and CMV-seropositive. The rearrangement links TRBV19 to TRBJ1-1; D is uncertain. The CDR3 region is CASSASVNTEAFF. The DNA of the CDR3 is TGTGCCAGTAGTGCATCGGTGAACACTGAAGCTTTCTTT.